This TCR beta chain comes out of a study of blood T cell repertoires in COVID-19. The wider study: PBMCs, B-cell-depleted T cells, or T cells were the source of the cDNA or gDNA that made up the material.

This clone was detected only once. Data came from immunoSEQ multiplex PCR; TCRdb stores just in-frame clones and leaves some out. The sample contains around 310,000 clones, 88% of which appear only once. Clinical histories supplied by participants themselves formed the basis of cohort assignment. Cohort 3 donors counted as recovered after two negative PCRs, clearance, or resolved symptoms. The CDR3 has 14 amino acids. V was cut by 3 bases and J by 2 bases, with 10 bases left in between. Germline V CDR1 and CDR2: SEHNR, FQNEAQ (reference sequence). The specimen was PBMCs or T cells enriched from blood (not recorded which). J is TRBJ1-1 and V is TRBV7-9, with a weak D call TRBD1 (5 bases). This receptor was taken from a young man who had recovered from COVID-19. CDR3 residues: CASSFQGDNTEAFF. CDR3 coding DNA: TGTGCCAGCAGCTTCCAGGGCGATAACACTGAAGCTTTCTTT.